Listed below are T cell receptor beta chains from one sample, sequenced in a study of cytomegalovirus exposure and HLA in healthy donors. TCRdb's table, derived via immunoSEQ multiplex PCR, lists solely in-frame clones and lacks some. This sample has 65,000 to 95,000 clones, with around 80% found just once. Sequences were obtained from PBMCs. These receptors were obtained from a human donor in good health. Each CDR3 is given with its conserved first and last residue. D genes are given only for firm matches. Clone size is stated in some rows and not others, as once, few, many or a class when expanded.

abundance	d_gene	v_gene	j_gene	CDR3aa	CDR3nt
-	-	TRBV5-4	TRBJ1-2	CASSPSIQGEVYGYTF	TGTGCCAGCAGCCCGTCGATCCAGGGTGAGGTCTATGGCTACACCTTC
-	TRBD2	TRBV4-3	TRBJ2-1	CASSYYPGTSGNEQFF	TGCGCCAGCAGCTATTATCCCGGGACTAGCGGCAATGAGCAGTTCTTC
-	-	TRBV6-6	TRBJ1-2	CASSRTGQYGYTF	TGTGCCAGCAGTAGAACAGGGCAGTATGGCTACACCTTC
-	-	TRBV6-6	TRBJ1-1	CASSTSAGVEAFF	TGTGCCAGCAGTACCTCAGCGGGTGTGGAAGCTTTCTTT
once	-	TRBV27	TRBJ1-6	CASSFGGEGSPLNF	TGTGCCAGCAGTTTTGGGGGCGAGGGTTCACCCCTCAACTTT
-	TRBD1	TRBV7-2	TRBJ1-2	CASSSGQGYGYTF	TGTGCCAGCAGTTCGGGACAGGGATATGGCTACACCTTC
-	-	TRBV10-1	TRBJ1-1	CASSQGGTTEAFF	TGCGCCAGCAGTCAAGGAGGTACCACTGAAGCTTTCTTT
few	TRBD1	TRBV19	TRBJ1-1	CASSIDRTGTPFEAFF	TGTGCCAGTAGTATAGATAGGACAGGGACGCCATTTGAAGCTTTCTTT
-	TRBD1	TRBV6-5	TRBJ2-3	CASSYGQGADTQYF	TGTGCCAGCAGCTACGGACAGGGGGCAGATACGCAGTATTTT
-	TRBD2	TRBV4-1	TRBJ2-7	CASSPERDYYEQYF	TGCGCCAGCAGCCCAGAGAGGGACTATTACGAGCAGTACTTC
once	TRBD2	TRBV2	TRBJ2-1	CASSELAGEYNEQFF	TGTGCCAGCAGTGAACTAGCGGGGGAGTACAATGAGCAGTTCTTC
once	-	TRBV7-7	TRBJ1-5	CASSLAAREGGNQPQHF	TGTGCTAGCAGCTTAGCGGCCAGGGAGGGCGGCAATCAGCCCCAGCATTTT
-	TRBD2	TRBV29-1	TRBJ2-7	CSALGGESYEQYF	TGCAGCGCCCTCGGGGGGGAATCCTACGAGCAGTACTTC
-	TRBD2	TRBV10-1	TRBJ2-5	CASSAGLAGETQYF	TGCGCCAGCAGTGCCGGACTAGCGGGGGAGACCCAGTACTTC
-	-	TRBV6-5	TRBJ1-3	CASSYSLEVAGNTIYF	TGTGCCAGCAGTTATTCTCTGGAGGTGGCTGGAAACACCATATATTTT
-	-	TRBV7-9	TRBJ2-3	CASGEATDTQYF	TGTGCCAGCGGGGAGGCCACAGATACGCAGTATTTT
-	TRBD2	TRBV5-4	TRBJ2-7	CASSWTSGGATEQYF	TGTGCCAGCAGCTGGACTAGCGGGGGGGCCACCGAGCAGTACTTC
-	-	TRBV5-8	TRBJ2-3	CASSEGWGLTDTQYF	TGTGCCAGCAGCGAGGGGTGGGGGCTTACAGATACGCAGTATTTT
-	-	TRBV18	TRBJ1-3	CASSPLDPGSSGNTIYF	TGTGCCAGCTCACCACTCGACCCCGGGAGCTCTGGAAACACCATATATTTT
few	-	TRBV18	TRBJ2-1	CASSPGDTQFF	TGTGCCAGCTCACCAGGGGACACCCAGTTCTTC
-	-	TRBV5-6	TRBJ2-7	CASSTYRVYEQYF	TGTGCCAGCAGCACATACAGGGTTTACGAGCAGTACTTC
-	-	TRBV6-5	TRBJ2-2	CASSYGGGGTGELFF	TGTGCCAGCAGTTACGGGGGCGGCGGCACCGGGGAGCTGTTTTTT
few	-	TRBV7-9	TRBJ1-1	CASSLLGGSGTEAFF	TGTGCCAGCAGCTTACTGGGGGGAAGCGGGACTGAAGCTTTCTTT
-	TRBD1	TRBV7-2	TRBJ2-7	CASSSRDRDVYEQYF	TGTGCCAGCAGCTCCCGGGACAGGGACGTCTACGAGCAGTACTTC
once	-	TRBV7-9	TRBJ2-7	CASSRQYEQYF	TGTGCCAGCAGCCGACAGTACGAGCAGTACTTC
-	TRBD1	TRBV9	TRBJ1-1	CASSALLQGAGTEAFF	TGTGCCAGCAGCGCACTACTACAGGGGGCGGGCACTGAAGCTTTCTTT
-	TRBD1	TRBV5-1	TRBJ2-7	CASSPRDRGGEQYF	TGCGCCAGCAGTCCCCGGGACAGGGGTGGCGAGCAGTACTTC
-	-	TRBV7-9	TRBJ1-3	CASSPASSGNTIYF	TGTGCCAGCAGCCCCGCCAGCTCTGGAAACACCATATATTTT
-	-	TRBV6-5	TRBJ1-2	CASSTKRGYGYPF	TGTGCCAGCAGTACGAAGCGGGGGTATGGCTACCCCTTC
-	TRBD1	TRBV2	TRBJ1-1	CASSSARTGLTEAFF	TGTGCCAGCAGTTCAGCGAGGACAGGGCTGACTGAAGCTTTCTTT
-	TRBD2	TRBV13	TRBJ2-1	CASSLTTSGGLEQFF	TGTGCCAGCAGCCTTACCACTAGCGGGGGCCTCGAGCAGTTCTTC
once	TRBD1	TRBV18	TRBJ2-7	CASSPNRDRLYEQYF	TGTGCCAGCTCACCAAACCGGGACAGGCTCTACGAGCAGTACTTC
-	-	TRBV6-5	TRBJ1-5	CASRRSSGPQHF	TGTGCCAGCAGGAGGAGTTCGGGGCCCCAGCATTTT
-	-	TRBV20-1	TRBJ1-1	CSAQPGEQAFF	TGCAGTGCGCAGCCGGGGGAACAAGCTTTCTTT
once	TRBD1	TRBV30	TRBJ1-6	CAWSVISGQAIYNSPLHF	TGTGCCTGGAGTGTAATTTCGGGACAGGCGATATATAATTCACCCCTCCACTTT
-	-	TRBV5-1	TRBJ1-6	CASSGRDGGDSPLHF	TGCGCCAGCAGCGGTAGGGACGGGGGAGATTCACCCCTCCACTTT
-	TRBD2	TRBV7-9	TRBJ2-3	CASSSTSGGSTDTQYF	TGTGCCAGCAGCTCGACTAGCGGGGGCAGCACAGATACGCAGTATTTT
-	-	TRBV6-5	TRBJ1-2	CASSYSGALRDGYTF	TGTGCCAGCAGTTACTCAGGGGCGCTCCGGGATGGCTACACCTTC
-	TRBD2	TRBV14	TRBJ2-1	CASSPYSGTYYNEQFF	TGTGCCAGCAGCCCATATAGCGGGACCTACTACAATGAGCAGTTCTTC
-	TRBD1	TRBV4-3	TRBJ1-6	CASSSGQGASPLHF	TGCGCCAGCAGCTCGGGACAGGGCGCTTCACCCCTCCACTTT
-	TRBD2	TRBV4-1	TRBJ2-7	CASSPSGGGIIPKQYF	TGCGCCAGCAGCCCTTCCGGCGGGGGTATAATACCGAAGCAGTACTTC
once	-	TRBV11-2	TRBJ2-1	CASSRRVQFF	TGTGCCAGCAGCAGGAGGGTGCAGTTCTTC
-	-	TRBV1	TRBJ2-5	CTSSQDQGTRQETQYF	TGCACCAGCAGCCAAGATCAGGGGACTAGGCAAGAGACCCAGTACTTC
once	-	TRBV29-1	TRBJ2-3	CSVEEGAKDTQYF	TGCAGCGTTGAGGAGGGGGCCAAAGATACGCAGTATTTT
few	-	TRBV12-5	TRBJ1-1	CASGLDRAMNTEAFF	TGTGCTAGTGGACTCGACAGAGCCATGAACACTGAAGCTTTCTTT
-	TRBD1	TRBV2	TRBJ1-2	CASSENRGYGYTF	TGTGCCAGCAGTGAAAACAGGGGCTATGGCTACACCTTC
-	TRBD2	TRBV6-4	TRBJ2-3	CASSSGDGADTQYF	TGTGCCAGCAGTAGCGGGGATGGGGCAGATACGCAGTATTTT
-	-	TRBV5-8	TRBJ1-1	CASSLGVRADTEAFF	TGTGCCAGCAGCTTAGGGGTAAGGGCTGACACTGAAGCTTTCTTT
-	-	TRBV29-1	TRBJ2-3	CSIVGNLGTDTQYF	TGCAGCATTGTCGGGAATCTTGGCACAGATACGCAGTATTTT
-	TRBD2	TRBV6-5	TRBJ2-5	CASRTAGGRQETQYF	TGTGCCAGCAGGACGGCGGGGGGGCGGCAAGAGACCCAGTACTTC
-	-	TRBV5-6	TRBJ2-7	CASSFFTAGCVYEQYF	TGTGCCAGCAGCTTTTTCACGGCAGGGTGCGTCTACGAGCAGTACTTC
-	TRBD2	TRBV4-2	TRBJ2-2	CASSQVFSGGRGNTGELFF	TGTGCCAGCAGCCAAGTATTTAGCGGGGGCAGGGGGAACACCGGGGAGCTGTTTTTT